This T cell receptor (beta chain) came from a study of blood T cell repertoires in COVID-19. At the level of the study: Some COVID-19 samples were acute and others convalescent; all came from the United States, Italy and Spain.

TCRdb's copy holds only in-frame clones and misses some; the assay was immunoSEQ multiplex PCR. The sample holds 250,000 to 300,000 clones; roughly 85% are singletons and the top ten take around 5%. The length of the CDR3 is 14 residues. Trimming cost V 5 bases and J 4 bases, with 11 bases left between them. Germline assignment: CDR1 MNHEY and CDR2 SVGAGI. The chain joins TRBV6-5 to TRBJ1-4, with unresolved D. The sequence derives from a man aged 40-50 years who had been exposed to COVID-19. The material sequenced was PBMCs or T cells enriched from blood (not recorded which). Written as DNA, the CDR3 is TGTGCCAGCAGTCCCCCCCGGGGTAATGAAAAACTGTTTTTT. Its protein product is CASSPPRGNEKLFF.